A single sample gave rise to the 27 T cell receptor beta chains below, sequenced in a study of cytomegalovirus exposure and HLA in healthy donors. 13 Jbeta primers and 60 Vbeta primers were used for the PCR. Clones were sequenced by immunoSEQ multiplex PCR, and TCRdb holds only the in-frame ones, with some missing. The table has some 95,000 clones, 70% to 75% seen once; the top ten hold about a sixth. Sequenced material: PBMCs. Source of these receptors: a woman younger than 35 in good health and CMV-seropositive.

The chain recombines TRBV7-3 with TRBJ2-3; 11 nucleotides agree with TRBD2. Unmatched junction bases numbered 3, after V lost 5 bases and J lost 5 bases. Germline CDR1 SGHTA, CDR2 FQGTGA. There are 14 residues in the CDR3. CDR3 sequence reads: CASSPGLAGDTQYF. CDR3 bases: TGTGCCAGCAGCCCCGGACTAGCGGGAGATACGCAGTATTTT.

The V gene is TRBV19, the J gene TRBJ2-5; TRBD2 might be the D (6 bases). Germline CDR1 reads LNHDA; CDR2 reads SQIVND (reference sequence). Trimming removed 3 bases at V and 5 bases at J, with 7 bases between. The CDR3 contains 12 residues. In nucleotides, the CDR3 is TGTGCCAGTAGTATTGCGGGGGAGACCCAGTACTTC. This codes for CASSIAGETQYF. Supplemented by reference TRBV19 and TRBJ2-5, the full variable domain reads DGGITQSPKYLFRKEGQNVTLSCEQNLNHDAMYWYRQDPGQGLRLIYYSQIVNDFQKGDIAEGYSVSREKKESFPLTVTSAQKNPTAFYLCASSIAGETQYFGPGTRLLVL.

This rearrangement joins TRBV6-1 to TRBJ2-7, with D possibly being TRBD1 (5 bases). V lost 2 bases, J lost 2 bases, and 13 bases lay in between. This CDR3 has 15 amino acids. CDR1 MNHNS and CDR2 SASEGT come from the germline V gene. CDR3 amino acids: CASSENGAKTYEQYF. The CDR3 DNA reads as TGTGCCAGCAGTGAAAATGGGGCGAAGACCTACGAGCAGTACTTC.

The genes are TRBV5-1 and TRBJ2-1, with D tentatively TRBD2 (6 bases). The CDR3 runs 16 residues. Trimming stripped 1 base from V and 2 bases from J, with 13 bases between. Germline V gene lookup returns CDR1 SGHRS and CDR2 YFSETQ. Here the CDR3 reads CASSLWGGLPYNEQFF. CDR3 DNA sequence: TGCGCCAGCAGCTTGTGGGGTGGACTACCCTACAATGAGCAGTTCTTC. Combining the CDR3 with reference TRBV5-1 and TRBJ2-1 gives the whole variable domain KAGVTQTPRYLIKTRGQQVTLSCSPISGHRSVSWYQQTPGQGLQFLFEYFSETQRNKGNFPGRFSGRQFSNSRSEMNVSTLELGDSALYLCASSLWGGLPYNEQFFGPGTRLTVL.

The chain has TRBV5-4 and TRBJ1-2; D ambiguous. Looked up from germline, CDR1 is SGHNT and CDR2 is YYREEE (reference sequence). The CDR3 covers 16 residues. V lost 4 bases to trimming and J lost 4 bases, with 20 bases between them. CDR3 in amino acids: CASSMDQRAPRYGYTF. As DNA, the CDR3 is TGTGCCAGCAGCATGGATCAGAGGGCACCACGCTATGGCTACACCTTC.

The chain uses TRBV29-1 and TRBJ2-5; TRBD2 matches 8 bases. This CDR3 comprises 15 residues. In germline, CDR1 is SQVTM, CDR2 ANQGSEA. V lost 4 bases to trimming and J lost 5 bases; unmatched junction nucleotides: 12. CDR3 region: CSVAVSPGGRETQYF. CDR3 DNA: TGCAGCGTTGCAGTCTCTCCGGGAGGGCGGGAGACCCAGTACTTC.

V usage is TRBV18 and J usage is TRBJ2-2, with TRBD1 matching over 9 bases. Losses at the gene ends were 6 bases for V and 2 bases for J; bases not matched to a gene: 4. Germline CDR1 and CDR2: KGHSH and LQKENI. This CDR3 spans 15 amino acids. The CDR3 DNA reads as TGTGCCAGCTCGCCGGGACAGGGTAACACCGGGGAGCTGTTTTTT. Amino acids: CASSPGQGNTGELFF.

The chain links TRBV6-5 to TRBJ2-7; 7 bases are shared with TRBD1. V lost 6 bases, J lost 5 bases, and 7 bases stayed unmatched. CDR3 length equals 13 residues. Per germline, CDR1 MNHEY and CDR2 SVGAGI. The CDR3 loop reads CASSLRGSDEQYF. The CDR3 bases are TGTGCCAGCAGCCTCAGGGGGAGCGACGAGCAGTACTTC.

The chain carries TRBV25-1 and TRBJ2-1; TRBD2 agrees at 13 bases. Germline CDR1 is MGHDK and CDR2 is SYGVNS. V dropped 1 base and J dropped 10; count of bases not matched to a gene: 10. CDR3 length: 17 residues. The CDR3 region has the DNA TGTGCCAGCAGTGAATCGGGGGCCCGGGGACTAGCGGGAGAGCAGTTCTTC. Translation: CASSESGARGLAGEQFF.

The chain has TRBV9 and TRBJ1-2; 8 bases match TRBD1. The CDR3 is made up of 15 amino acids. Germline assignment: CDR1 SGDLS and CDR2 YYNGEE. With V trimmed by 0 bases and J by 5 bases, 6 bases remained unmatched. In DNA, the CDR3 is TGTGCCAGCAGCGTAGAGGCAGGGGGCTTATATGGCTACACCTTC. Translation gives CASSVEAGGLYGYTF.

This rearrangement joins TRBV4-2 to TRBJ2-1; 9 bases line up with TRBD2. The CDR3 contains 13 residues. After removal of 1 base from V and 10 bases from J, the junction contained 2 bases not matched to a gene. Germline V gives CDR1 LGHNA, CDR2 YNFKEQ. Written as DNA, the CDR3 is TGTGCCAGCAGCCAAGTAGCGGGGGAGGAGCAGTTCTTC. It translates to CASSQVAGEEQFF.

J is TRBJ2-5 and V is TRBV29-1; 8 bases match TRBD2. CDR1 and CDR2 from the germline V gene are SQVTM and ANQGSEA. The trim removed 4 bases at V and 5 bases at J, leaving 12 bases unmatched. The CDR3 runs to 15 residues. The CDR3 nucleotides read TGCAGCGTTGGTGTTGGGGGACTAGGGCCCGAGACCCAGTACTTC. Amino acid sequence: CSVGVGGLGPETQYF.

This rearrangement joins TRBV7-2 to TRBJ1-1; D not resolved. This CDR3 has 15 residues. Trimming stripped 4 bases from V and 1 base from J, with 13 bases between. CDR1 SGHTA and CDR2 FQGNSA come from the germline V gene. The chain's CDR3 is CASSSAWQANTEAFF. In DNA form, the CDR3 reads TGTGCCAGCAGCTCCGCGTGGCAGGCGAACACTGAAGCTTTCTTT.

CDR3 in DNA: TGTGCCAGCAGCGTAGCTACAGGAAGCTCCTATAATTCACCCCTCCACTTT. Its translation is CASSVATGSSYNSPLHF. V is TRBV9 and J is TRBJ1-6, with TRBD1 as a possible D gene (5 bases). V lost 0 bases to trimming and J lost 0 bases, with 10 bases between them. From germline, CDR1 is SGDLS and CDR2 YYNGEE. This CDR3 has 17 amino acids.

The count of this clone is one. This chain joins TRBV5-1 and TRBJ2-7; 10 bases map to TRBD1. J was trimmed by 3 bases and V by 6 bases; bases with no gene match: 6. The V gene's germline CDR1 is SGHRS and CDR2 YFSETQ. The CDR3 runs 14 residues. The CDR3 loop reads CASTPGQGFYEQYF. The CDR3 coding sequence is TGCGCCAGCACGCCGGGACAGGGGTTCTACGAGCAGTACTTC.

The chain is built from TRBV18 and TRBJ1-2; D is uncertain. The V gene lost 6 bases and the J gene lost 2 bases, with 7 bases spanning the gap. Germline V lookup: CDR1 KGHSH, CDR2 LQKENI. The CDR3 sequence is 12 residues long. CDR3 region: CASSPTNYGYTF. For the CDR3, the DNA is TGTGCCAGCTCCCCGACAAACTATGGCTACACCTTC.

This chain uses TRBV4-1 with TRBJ2-1, with a tentative D call TRBD2 (6 bases). The CDR3 contains 16 residues. Trimming took 3 bases from V and 4 from J, leaving 16 bases between them. Germline V CDR1 and CDR2: MGHRA, YSYEKL. CDR3 coding DNA: TGCGCCAGCAGCCAGGACCGGGACTCCCAATACAATGAGCAGTTCTTC. Translated, it gives CASSQDRDSQYNEQFF.

The rearrangement joins TRBV4-1 to TRBJ1-2, with a weak D call TRBD1 (5 bases). The CDR3 totals 19 residues. Germline CDR1 reads MGHRA; CDR2 reads YSYEKL. V was pared by 5 bases and J by 3 bases, with 28 bases between. This CDR3 reads CASSSRTGGLTGGYYGYTF. Written as DNA, the CDR3 is TGCGCCAGCAGCTCTCGGACGGGCGGACTTACGGGGGGATACTATGGCTACACCTTC.

The chain recombines TRBV9 with TRBJ1-1; 10 bases fit TRBD1. The CDR3 is made up of 16 amino acids. The germline V gene has CDR1 SGDLS and CDR2 YYNGEE. The junction had 5 bases not matched to a gene; V was cut back by 3 bases and J by 0 bases. For the CDR3, the DNA is TGTGCCAGCAGCGCCGGGACAGGGGTAATGAACACTGAAGCTTTCTTT. Translating gives CASSAGTGVMNTEAFF.

V usage is TRBV4-3 and J usage is TRBJ1-2, with a possible D match to TRBD1 (6 bases). CDR3 length equals 17 residues. Germline V gene lookup returns CDR1 LGHNA and CDR2 YSLEER. V was shortened by 0 bases and J by 4 bases, with 18 bases between the two germline ends. The CDR3 nucleotides read TGCGCCAGCAGCCAAGATGGAACAGGGCCCTTTGCCTATGGCTACACCTTC. Its protein is CASSQDGTGPFAYGYTF.

This clone occurred a few times. The rearrangement links TRBV19 to TRBJ2-5; 8 nucleotides agree with TRBD1. The CDR3 runs 16 residues. Per the germline V gene, CDR1 is LNHDA and CDR2 is SQIVND (reference sequence). V lost 4 bases and J lost 4; bases outside the gene matches: 11. The CDR3, as DNA: TGTGCCAGTAGTAGACGGACAGGGCCCTCGGGAGAGACCCAGTACTTC. It is translated as CASSRRTGPSGETQYF.

This clone was picked up one time. The chain has TRBV6-1 and TRBJ2-7, with 12 nucleotides matching TRBD1. Germline lookup yields CDR1 MNHNS and CDR2 SASEGT. CDR3 length equals 13 residues. After removal of 6 bases from V and 6 bases from J, the junction contained 3 bases not matched to a gene. In DNA form, the CDR3 reads TGTGCCAGCAGGGGGACAGGGGGCCTCGAGCAGTACTTC. Its protein product is CASRGTGGLEQYF.

CDR3 nucleotide sequence: TGTGCCACGATAACCGGGACAGGGGGCTACAATGAGCAGTTCTTC. Translating it yields CATITGTGGYNEQFF. The chain uses TRBV7-9 and TRBJ2-1; 11 bases line up with TRBD1. The germline V gene encodes CDR1 SEHNR and CDR2 FQNEAQ (reference sequence). This CDR3 region has 15 residues. The J segment lost 3 bases and the V segment lost 10 bases, leaving 8 bases of the junction unmatched.

The rearrangement joins TRBV27 to TRBJ1-3; 8 bases fit TRBD1. J was trimmed by 2 bases and V by 5 bases; bases with no gene match: 8. Germline loops: CDR1 MNHEY, CDR2 SMNVEV (reference sequence). This CDR3 contains 16 residues. Written as DNA, the CDR3 is TGTGCCAGCAGTCCACGACAGGGGCGGCCTGGAAACACCATATATTTT. It yields the protein CASSPRQGRPGNTIYF.

The rearrangement joins TRBV5-1 to TRBJ2-2; 12 nucleotides agree with TRBD1. Germline CDR1 reads SGHRS; CDR2 reads YFSETQ. The CDR3 has 17 amino acids. Unmatched junction bases numbered 6, after V lost 2 bases and J lost 4 bases. The CDR3 loop is CASSFSGTGGGTGELFF. Here the CDR3 DNA reads TGCGCCAGCAGCTTTTCCGGGACAGGGGGCGGCACCGGGGAGCTGTTTTTT.

This chain links TRBV4-3 with TRBJ2-5, with TRBD1 matching 7 bases. With V trimmed by 0 bases and J by 7 bases, 5 bases remained unmatched. Germline-derived CDR1 and CDR2 are LGHNA and YSLEER. The CDR3 contains 14 residues. In DNA form, the CDR3 reads TGCGCCAGCAGCCAAGAGGTGGCAGGGGGGACCCAGTACTTC. Residues: CASSQEVAGGTQYF.

The V and J genes are TRBV5-1 and TRBJ2-3; TRBD2 might be the D (6 bases). Between the trimmed V and J ends, which lost 2 bases and 6 bases, there was a span of 10 bases. The CDR3 totals 13 residues. Germline V CDR1 and CDR2: SGHRS, YFSETQ. The CDR3 sequence is CASSLTGEDTQYF. CDR3 nucleotides: TGCGCCAGCAGCTTAACGGGGGAGGATACGCAGTATTTT.